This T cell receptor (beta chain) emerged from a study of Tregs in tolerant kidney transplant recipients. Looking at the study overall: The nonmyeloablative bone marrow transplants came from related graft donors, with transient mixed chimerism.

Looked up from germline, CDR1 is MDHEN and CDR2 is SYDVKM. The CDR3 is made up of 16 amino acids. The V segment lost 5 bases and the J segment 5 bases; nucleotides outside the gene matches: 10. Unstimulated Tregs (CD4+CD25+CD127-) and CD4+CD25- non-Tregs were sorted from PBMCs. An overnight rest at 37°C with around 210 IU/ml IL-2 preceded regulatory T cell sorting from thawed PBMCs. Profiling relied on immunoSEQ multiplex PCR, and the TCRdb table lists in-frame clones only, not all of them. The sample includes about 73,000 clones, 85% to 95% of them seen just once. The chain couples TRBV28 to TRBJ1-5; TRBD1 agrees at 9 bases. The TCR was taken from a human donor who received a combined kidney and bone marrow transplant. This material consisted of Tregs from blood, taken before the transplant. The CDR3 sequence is CASSPGTGGLHQPQHF. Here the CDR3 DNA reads TGTGCCAGCAGTCCGGGAACAGGGGGCTTACATCAGCCCCAGCATTTT.